This T cell receptor (beta chain) was sequenced for a study of CD8 T cells in Susac syndrome. CDR3 length: 15 residues. V was pared by 5 bases and J by 4 bases, with 3 bases of the junction left unmatched. Germline V gives CDR1 SGHVS, CDR2 FQNEAQ. Random hexamers primed reverse transcription of roughly 0.5 to 1 ug RNA. Amplification of TCR beta CDR3 spanned 54 Vbeta and 13 Jbeta via immunoSEQ multiplex PCR. A single record per CDR3 protein comes from TCRdb applying MiXCR to the immunoSEQ multiplex PCR reads. Seen here are 110,000 or so distinct CDR3 sequences, 85% to 95% observed once, and the top ten hold 0.093%. From blood CD8+ and CD4+ T cells, TCR beta sequences were generated. Relapsing-remitting disease, either stable or active, was present in the multiple sclerosis controls, who were treatment-naive patients. Both CD4+ and CD8+ T cells were negatively isolated, and TEMRA cells underwent FACS enrichment.

This TCR was sampled from a human donor with multiple sclerosis. The chain links TRBV7-8 to TRBJ2-5; TRBD2 agrees at 14 bases. The specimen sequenced was CD4+ T cells from PBMCs. The CDR3 loop reads CASSPGLAGVETQYF. In DNA form, the CDR3 reads TGTGCCAGCAGCCCGGGACTAGCGGGGGTAGAGACCCAGTACTTC.